What follows are 27 T cell receptor beta chains derived from one specimen sequenced in a study of cytomegalovirus exposure and HLA in healthy donors. Use of 60 Vbeta and 13 Jbeta primers characterized the PCR. Method: immunoSEQ multiplex PCR; TCRdb's copy keeps in-frame clones and lacks some. Of around 100,000 clones listed, 74% are singletons. Sample: PBMCs. The receptors were gathered from a man younger than 40 in good health and CMV-seropositive.

In this sample, this clone turned up a few times. The rearrangement uses TRBV7-9 and TRBJ2-7, with a weak D call TRBD1 (6 bases). Trimming cost V 1 base and J 12 bases, with 13 bases left between them. The germline V gene has CDR1 SEHNR and CDR2 FQNEAQ (reference sequence). This CDR3 comprises 12 residues. For the CDR3, the DNA is TGTGCCAGCAGCTTAGAGGTGGGACAACGGTACTTC. This translates into CASSLEVGQRYF.

This chain uses TRBV29-1 with TRBJ1-1; D may be TRBD1 (5 bases). V dropped 4 bases and J dropped 0 bases, with 15 bases sitting between them. The CDR3 is 15 residues long. Germline V CDR1 and CDR2: SQVTM, ANQGSEA. The CDR3 region is CSVGPGWGMNTEAFF. The CDR3 DNA follows: TGCAGCGTTGGCCCAGGGTGGGGAATGAACACTGAAGCTTTCTTT.

V and J are TRBV11-2 and TRBJ1-3; possibly TRBD1 for D (5 bases). CDR1 and CDR2 from the germline V gene are SGHAT and FQNNGV. The V and J ends lost 5 bases and 2 bases respectively, with 16 bases between them. This CDR3 has 16 residues. CDR3 region: CASSLPAGTAGNTIYF. In DNA form, the CDR3 reads TGTGCCAGCAGCCTACCGGCGGGGACCGCTGGAAACACCATATATTTT.

In nucleotides, the CDR3 is TGTGCCAGCAGCTTGGCGGTCCGAGACACTGAAGCTTTCTTT. Translated, it gives CASSLAVRDTEAFF. The chain uses TRBV5-5 and TRBJ1-1, with D uncertain. The germline V gene encodes CDR1 SGHKS and CDR2 YYEKEE (reference sequence). V gave up 0 bases and J gave up 3 bases, with 9 bases separating them. CDR3 length: 14 amino acids.

The J gene is TRBJ1-6, the V gene TRBV11-2; the match to TRBD1 covers 8 bases. CDR1 and CDR2 from the germline V gene are SGHAT and FQNNGV. There are 18 residues in the CDR3. With V trimmed by 5 bases and J by 0 bases, 9 bases remained unmatched. The CDR3 is CASSPNGQGSSYNSPLHF. Written as DNA, the CDR3 is TGTGCCAGCAGCCCAAATGGACAGGGAAGCTCCTATAATTCACCCCTCCACTTT. The full variable domain, completed using reference TRBV11-2 and TRBJ1-6, is EAGVAQSPRYKIIEKRQSVAFWCNPISGHATLYWYQQILGQGPKLLIQFQNNGVVDDSQLPKDRFSAERLKGVDSTLKIQPAKLEDSAVYLCASSPNGQGSSYNSPLHFGNGTRLTVT.

The chain has TRBV5-1 and TRBJ1-2; TRBD1 aligns across 7 bases. The CDR3 has 15 residues. V lost 4 bases, J lost 3 bases, and 9 bases stayed unmatched. CDR1 is SGHRS, CDR2 YFSETQ, per germline. CDR3 coding DNA: TGCGCCAGCAGCGCCGGGACAGACGTGGACTATGGCTACACCTTC. Translating gives CASSAGTDVDYGYTF.

The rearrangement joins TRBV5-4 to TRBJ1-3; D unclear. Germline CDR1 reads SGHNT; CDR2 reads YYREEE (reference sequence). V was trimmed by 1 base and J by 0 bases, leaving 5 bases between them. CDR3 length equals 14 residues. In nucleotides, the CDR3 is TGTGCCAGCAGCTTGTCAGACTCTGGAAACACCATATATTTT. It codes for CASSLSDSGNTIYF.

This rearrangement joins TRBV28 to TRBJ2-7; D not resolved. This CDR3 comprises 12 residues. CDR1 and CDR2 (germline): MDHEN, SYDVKM. V lost 4 bases to trimming and J lost 3 bases, with 7 bases between them. The CDR3 protein is CASSSSIYEQYF. CDR3 coding DNA: TGTGCCAGCAGTTCCAGTATCTACGAGCAGTACTTC.

The genes are TRBV30 and TRBJ1-1, with 7 bases fitting TRBD1. The junction had 12 bases not matched to a gene; V was cut back by 0 bases and J by 8 bases. CDR1 and CDR2 (germline): GTSNPN, SVGIG (reference sequence). The CDR3 runs 15 residues. The CDR3 DNA follows: TGTGCCTGGAGTGTGGGGGACAGATCCGTTCCCGAAGCTTTCTTT. The encoded protein is CAWSVGDRSVPEAFF. The full variable domain, completed using reference TRBV30 and TRBJ1-1, is SQTIHQWPATLVQPVGSPLSLECTVEGTSNPNLYWYRQAAGRGLQLLFYSVGIGQISSEVPQNLSASRPQDRQFILSSKKLLLSDSGFYLCAWSVGDRSVPEAFFGQGTRLTVV.

The chain combines TRBV5-6 with TRBJ1-2; possibly TRBD1 for D (5 bases). Germline V gene lookup returns CDR1 SGHDT and CDR2 YYEEEE. Trimming removed 4 bases from V and 7 bases from J, with 20 bases in between. This CDR3 is 15 amino acids long. For the CDR3, the DNA is TGTGCCAGCAGCCCCGGTCTGGACATCCCCTGTGGCTACACCTTC. Translated: CASSPGLDIPCGYTF.

The chain joins TRBV7-3 to TRBJ2-6, with 7 bases lining up with TRBD2. The CDR3 runs to 17 residues. The trim removed 2 bases at V and 2 bases at J, leaving 6 bases unmatched. Germline assignment: CDR1 SGHTA and CDR2 FQGTGA. The CDR3 nucleotides are TGTGCCAGCAGCTTATCTGTCGGGGGGACTGGGGCCAACGTCCTGACTTTC. Translated: CASSLSVGGTGANVLTF.

The CDR3 region is CASSLEPGWDTQYF. As DNA, the CDR3 is TGTGCCAGCAGCTTAGAACCGGGATGGGATACGCAGTATTTT. This chain uses TRBV7-6 with TRBJ2-3, with TRBD2 as a possible D gene (5 bases). Trimming cost V 1 base and J 6 bases, with 11 bases left between them. The CDR3 consists of 14 residues. Germline loops: CDR1 SGHVS, CDR2 FNYEAQ.

The V call is TRBV2, the J call TRBJ1-6; possible D gene TRBD1, 6 bases. V shed 2 bases and J shed 9 bases, with 14 bases lying between them. Germline V gives CDR1 SNHLY, CDR2 FYNNEI. There are 15 residues in the CDR3. The CDR3 protein is CASSEWQGNGSPLHF. CDR3 nucleotides: TGTGCCAGCAGTGAATGGCAGGGGAATGGTTCACCCCTCCACTTT.

J is TRBJ1-6 and V is TRBV25-1; D is ambiguous. V gave up 5 bases and J gave up 10 bases, with 12 bases separating them. This CDR3 spans 13 amino acids. Germline V gives CDR1 MGHDK, CDR2 SYGVNS. The CDR3 DNA sequence: TGTGCCAGCAGTCAGGAGGGCTTGTCACCCCTCCACTTT. Its translation: CASSQEGLSPLHF.

This clone occurred a few times. This chain connects TRBV6-5 to TRBJ2-7; D is unclear. V was clipped by 2 bases and J by 4 bases, with 18 bases between them. Germline CDR1 reads MNHEY; CDR2 reads SVGAGI. The CDR3 runs 16 residues. CDR3 residues: CASSYAVEVRVYEQYF. Here the CDR3 DNA reads TGTGCCAGCAGTTACGCGGTTGAAGTCAGAGTATACGAGCAGTACTTC.

This clone was detected once. This chain joins TRBV2 and TRBJ1-1, with D possibly matching TRBD1 (6 bases). The CDR3 spans 14 residues. CDR1 is SNHLY, CDR2 FYNNEI, per germline. Trimming took off 6 bases at V and 3 bases at J, with 14 bases between the two ends. The CDR3 loop is CASRITDSHTEAFF. The CDR3 coding sequence is TGTGCCAGCAGGATAACGGACAGCCACACTGAAGCTTTCTTT.

The V and J genes are TRBV4-2 and TRBJ2-1; TRBD2 aligns across 9 bases. CDR1 LGHNA and CDR2 YNFKEQ come from the germline V gene. V shed 1 base and J 5 bases; nucleotides not matched to a gene: 9. There are 17 residues in the CDR3. The CDR3 sequence: CASSQVRGGGAHNEQFF. The CDR3 DNA sequence: TGTGCCAGCAGCCAAGTACGAGGCGGGGGGGCTCACAATGAGCAGTTCTTC.

CDR3 loop: CASSSPSTGGNEQFF. Here the CDR3 DNA reads TGTGCCAGCAGCTCGCCTTCGACAGGGGGGAATGAGCAGTTCTTC. This sequence joins TRBV5-4 and TRBJ2-1; 9 bases fit TRBD1. V lost 3 bases and J lost 7; bases outside the gene matches: 8. The CDR3 spans 15 residues. From germline, CDR1 is SGHNT and CDR2 YYREEE (reference sequence).

The rearrangement joins TRBV6-1 to TRBJ1-1; tentative D call: TRBD1 (5 bases). The germline CDR1 and CDR2 sequences are MNHNS and SASEGT. V lost 6 bases and J 0 bases, leaving 14 bases between the germline ends. The CDR3 contains 15 residues. CDR3 DNA sequence: TGTGCCAGCAGAGAGCGGGACTCCATGAACACTGAAGCTTTCTTT. Translating it yields CASRERDSMNTEAFF.

This clone came up a few times. This sequence joins TRBV4-1 and TRBJ2-3; D is perhaps TRBD2 (6 bases). The V end was cut by 4 bases, the J end by 4 bases, with 15 bases between. The CDR3 spans 15 residues. From germline, CDR1 is MGHRA and CDR2 YSYEKL. The CDR3 bases are TGCGCCAGCAGCCCGGAAGGGGTAGCGGCAGATACGCAGTATTTT. Amino acids: CASSPEGVAADTQYF.

The rearrangement joins TRBV10-1 to TRBJ2-5; 10 bases fit TRBD1. This CDR3 spans 15 amino acids. Trimming at V came to 4 bases and at J to 3 bases, leaving 5 bases not matched to a gene. Germline CDR1 WNHNN, CDR2 SYGVQD (reference sequence). The CDR3 protein is CASSAGQGGKETQYF. CDR3 coding DNA: TGCGCCAGCAGTGCCGGACAGGGGGGAAAAGAGACCCAGTACTTC.

This chain joins TRBV7-2 and TRBJ2-7; the D gene is possibly TRBD2 (6 bases). Germline CDR1 SGHTA, CDR2 FQGNSA. The CDR3 consists of 12 residues. V was pared by 1 base and J by 7 bases, with 8 bases between. CDR3 sequence: CASSLVGREQYF. CDR3 nucleotides: TGTGCCAGCAGCTTAGTCGGGAGAGAGCAGTACTTC. The variable domain in full, with the rest retrieved from reference TRBV7-2 and TRBJ2-7, is GAGVSQSPSNKVTEKGKDVELRCDPISGHTALYWYRQSLGQGLEFLIYFQGNSAPDKSGLPSDRFSAERTGGSVSTLTIQRTQQEDSAVYLCASSLVGREQYFGPGTRLTVT.

This clone has only a few counts. This chain links TRBV7-9 with TRBJ2-1, with D unresolved. The V gene lost 2 bases and the J gene lost 3 bases, with 2 bases spanning the gap. The CDR3 contains 12 residues. CDR1 SEHNR and CDR2 FQNEAQ come from the germline V gene (reference sequence). The CDR3 loop reads CASSLRYNEQFF. CDR3 nucleotide sequence: TGTGCCAGCAGCTTACGCTACAATGAGCAGTTCTTC.

The chain is built from TRBV19 and TRBJ1-1; 9 bases are shared with TRBD1. The CDR3 is 15 residues long. CDR1 and CDR2 from the germline V gene are LNHDA and SQIVND (reference sequence). The ends lost 3 bases at V and 11 bases at J; junction bases unmatched: 13. CDR3 in DNA: TGTGCCAGTAGTATTAGGCCTTCGGGACAGGGTAGGGCTTTCTTT. Translated: CASSIRPSGQGRAFF.

V usage is TRBV5-1 and J usage is TRBJ1-6; 7 bases map to TRBD1. The CDR3 is 20 residues long. Per germline, CDR1 SGHRS and CDR2 YFSETQ. J lost 0 bases, V lost 4 bases, and 16 bases had no gene match. The CDR3 region has the DNA TGCGCCAGCAGCCGGTCTATAGGGGGCGGAGGGAGCTCCTATAATTCACCCCTCCACTTT. Its translation: CASSRSIGGGGSSYNSPLHF.

The rearrangement joins TRBV5-6 to TRBJ1-2, with D tentatively TRBD1 (6 bases). The CDR3 covers 16 residues. CDR1 SGHDT and CDR2 YYEEEE come from the germline V gene. The V end lost 0 bases, the J end lost 4 bases, and 16 bases lay between the germline ends. The CDR3 coding sequence is TGTGCCAGCAGCTTGGGGTGGGGGCAGATCGCCTATGGCTACACCTTC. Amino acid sequence: CASSLGWGQIAYGYTF.

The chain is built from TRBV5-1 and TRBJ1-5, with a possible D match to TRBD1 (5 bases). V lost 4 bases, J lost 8 bases, and 16 bases lay in between. Germline assignment: CDR1 SGHRS and CDR2 YFSETQ. The CDR3 contains 14 residues. The CDR3 coding sequence is TGCGCCAGCAGCCCCGACGGGGGGTTGAAGCCCCAGCATTTT. Its translation is CASSPDGGLKPQHF.